The 32 T cell receptor beta chains below all came from one sample that was sequenced in a study of blood T cell repertoires in COVID-19. The table came from immunoSEQ multiplex PCR; TCRdb's copy has only in-frame clones and leaves some out. Here the sample spans over 130,000 clones, roughly 86% being singletons. Sequenced: PBMCs or T cells enriched from blood (not recorded which). The receptors were gathered from a woman aged 50 to 60 with acute COVID-19.

This chain joins TRBV7-9 and TRBJ2-5; possibly TRBD2 for D (6 bases). The V gene lost 3 bases and the J gene lost 5 bases, with 13 bases spanning the gap. This CDR3 is 14 amino acids long. Looked up from germline, CDR1 is SEHNR and CDR2 is FQNEAQ (reference sequence). The CDR3 protein is CASSLRAGGETQYF. The CDR3 DNA reads as TGTGCCAGCAGCTTGAGAGCGGGCGGGGAGACCCAGTACTTC.

This clone was counted between two and nine times. The gene calls are TRBV5-1 and TRBJ1-1; D is unresolved. This CDR3 has 15 amino acids. Germline lookup yields CDR1 SGHRS and CDR2 YFSETQ. Trimming removed 4 bases from V and 0 bases from J, with 13 bases in between. CDR3 DNA sequence: TGCGCCAGCAGCCAACACGGAGCCATGAACACTGAAGCTTTCTTT. Translating gives CASSQHGAMNTEAFF.

This clone was seen only once. The chain recombines TRBV24-1 with TRBJ2-3; 7 nucleotides agree with TRBD2. V dropped 3 bases and J dropped 6; count of bases not matched to a gene: 14. The CDR3 is 17 amino acids. Germline CDR1 reads KGHDR; CDR2 reads SFDVKD. CDR3: CATSDGYRVAGADTQYF. DNA of the CDR3: TGTGCCACCAGTGATGGTTATCGTGTCGCGGGAGCCGATACGCAGTATTTT.

The chain recombines TRBV28 with TRBJ1-5; D is perhaps TRBD1 (5 bases). Germline V gene lookup returns CDR1 MDHEN and CDR2 SYDVKM. Deletions cut 2 bases from V and 2 bases from J, with 10 bases between. The CDR3 runs to 15 residues. In nucleotides, the CDR3 is TGTGCCAGCAGTTTAGCCGGGGGGGGCAATCAGCCCCAGCATTTT. Its protein product is CASSLAGGGNQPQHF.

CDR3 loop: CASSNTRETQYF. Here the CDR3 DNA reads TGTGCCAGCAGCAATACTCGAGAGACCCAGTACTTC. The V call is TRBV7-9, the J call TRBJ2-5, with D unclear. The CDR3 extends over 12 amino acids. Trimming pared 5 bases from V and 4 bases from J, leaving 8 bases between. Germline V lookup: CDR1 SEHNR, CDR2 FQNEAQ (reference sequence).

The CDR3 bases are TGTGCCAGCAGTTCGTACAGGGAAGCAACTAATGAAAAACTGTTTTTT. It specifies CASSSYREATNEKLFF. The chain is built from TRBV6-2 or TRBV6-3 and TRBJ1-4; maybe TRBD1 (6 bases). Germline CDR1 MNHEY, CDR2 SVGEGT. V gave up 4 bases and J gave up 0 bases, with 12 bases separating them. The CDR3 is 16 amino acids.

To note about this clone: Compared with germline, one end of the junction differs, possibly owing to a read error. The chain is built from TRBV7-7 and TRBJ2-1; D possibly corresponds to TRBD1 (5 bases). CDR3 length equals 12 residues. Germline V gives CDR1 SSHAT, CDR2 FNYEAQ (reference sequence). CDR3 nucleotide sequence: TGTGCTAGCAGCTTAGAGTCAGGGAAGCAGTTCTTC. Its translation: CASSLESGKQFF.

The gene calls are TRBV15 and TRBJ2-3; D is unresolved. The length of the CDR3 is 17 residues. Trimming cost V 3 bases and J 2 bases, with 18 bases left between them. Germline values: CDR1 LNHNV, CDR2 YYDKDF (reference sequence). This CDR3 is CATSRRNAFSPTDTQYF. Here the CDR3 DNA reads TGTGCCACCAGCAGGAGGAATGCCTTTTCACCCACAGATACGCAGTATTTT.

This chain joins TRBV7-2 and TRBJ1-2; the D gene is possibly TRBD1 (6 bases). V was clipped by 2 bases and J by 8 bases, with 12 bases between them. The CDR3 spans 13 residues. In germline, CDR1 is SGHTA, CDR2 FQGNSA. The CDR3 protein is CASSLRGAKGYTF. The CDR3 nucleotides are TGTGCCAGCAGCTTACGGGGGGCAAAGGGCTACACCTTC. Full variable domain (outside the CDR3, taken from reference TRBV7-2 and TRBJ1-2): GAGVSQSPSNKVTEKGKDVELRCDPISGHTALYWYRQSLGQGLEFLIYFQGNSAPDKSGLPSDRFSAERTGGSVSTLTIQRTQQEDSAVYLCASSLRGAKGYTFGSGTRLTVV.

The chain recombines TRBV5-1 with TRBJ1-4; D possibly corresponds to TRBD1 (6 bases). The germline V gene has CDR1 SGHRS and CDR2 YFSETQ. V shed 0 bases and J shed 5 bases, with 8 bases lying between them. The CDR3 covers 14 residues. Here the CDR3 DNA reads TGCGCCAGCAGCTTGGACAGGGCAAATGAAAAACTGTTTTTT. This encodes CASSLDRANEKLFF.

This clone showed up just a few times. This chain uses TRBV5-6 with TRBJ2-7, with 14 nucleotides matching TRBD2. The CDR3 spans 15 residues. From germline, CDR1 is SGHDT and CDR2 YYEEEE. With 4 bases clipped from V and 7 bases from J, the junction kept 7 bases outside the gene matches. The CDR3 region has the DNA TGTGCCAGCAGCACACGACTAGCGGGAGGGAGGGAGCAGTACTTC. Translating it yields CASSTRLAGGREQYF.

This chain connects TRBV28 to TRBJ2-1; 10 bases fit TRBD1. The junction had 16 bases not matched to a gene; V was cut back by 7 bases and J by 7 bases. CDR1 is MDHEN, CDR2 SYDVKM, per germline. There are 17 residues in the CDR3. CDR3 nucleotides: TGTGCCAGCACCGGTTTTTATGGGGACAGGGGATCAAATGAGCAGTTCTTC. It translates to CASTGFYGDRGSNEQFF.

Only one count was recorded for this clone. The chain is built from TRBV30 and TRBJ1-1; D call uncertain. The CDR3 runs 14 residues. V lost 8 bases, J lost 0 bases, and 16 bases lay in between. The V gene's germline CDR1 is GTSNPN and CDR2 SVGIG (reference sequence). CDR3 nucleotide sequence: TGTGCCGGAAACCGGGAACGGTTGAACACTGAAGCTTTCTTT. Its protein product is CAGNRERLNTEAFF.

Only one count was recorded for this clone. V usage is TRBV3-1 (or the pseudogene TRBV3-2) and J usage is TRBJ1-5, with TRBD1 identical over 7 bases. J lost 4 bases, V lost 3 bases, and 6 bases had no gene match. Germline CDR1 LGHDT, CDR2 YNNKEL (reference sequence). The CDR3 spans 15 residues. CDR3: CASSHGTDLNQPQHF. Written as DNA, the CDR3 is TGTGCCAGCAGCCACGGGACAGACTTAAATCAGCCCCAGCATTTT.

The chain links TRBV2 to TRBJ1-5; D may be TRBD1 (6 bases). V lost 4 bases, J lost 2 bases, and 15 bases lay in between. CDR1 and CDR2 (germline): SNHLY, FYNNEI. The CDR3 totals 16 residues. This CDR3 reads CASSGGRLPRNQPQHF. CDR3 nucleotides: TGTGCCAGCAGTGGGGGGCGGCTGCCCCGCAATCAGCCCCAGCATTTT. Together with reference TRBV2 and TRBJ1-5, the CDR3 gives the full variable domain: EPEVTQTPSHQVTQMGQEVILRCVPISNHLYFYWYRQILGQKVEFLVSFYNNEISEKSEIFDDQFSVERPDGSNFTLKIRSTKLEDSAMYFCASSGGRLPRNQPQHFGDGTRLSIL.

The J gene is TRBJ1-2, the V gene TRBV5-5, with D perhaps matching TRBD1 (5 bases). V lost 2 bases, J lost 0 bases, and 11 bases lay in between. Per the germline V gene, CDR1 is SGHKS and CDR2 is YYEKEE (reference sequence). The CDR3 spans 15 residues. CDR3 bases: TGTGCCAGCAGCTTACGACAGTCAACTAACTATGGCTACACCTTC. Translation gives CASSLRQSTNYGYTF.

This clone was recorded a few times. The rearrangement joins TRBV5-5 to TRBJ2-1; 9 bases match TRBD1. In germline, CDR1 is SGHKS, CDR2 YYEKEE (reference sequence). The CDR3 runs to 17 residues. J was trimmed by 9 bases and V by 4 bases; bases with no gene match: 17. CDR3 bases: TGTGCCAGCAGCCCGGGACAGGGTGTTCGCCGGACCAGTGAGCAGTTCTTC. The encoded protein is CASSPGQGVRRTSEQFF. Full variable domain (missing parts from reference TRBV5-5 and TRBJ2-1): DAGVTQSPTHLIKTRGQQVTLRCSPISGHKSVSWYQQVLGQGPQFIFQYYEKEERGRGNFPDRFSARQFPNYSSELNVNALLLGDSALYLCASSPGQGVRRTSEQFFGPGTRLTVL.

V and J are TRBV2 and TRBJ2-1; 8 bases line up with TRBD2. The CDR3 totals 14 residues. The trim removed 6 bases at V and 6 bases at J, leaving 7 bases unmatched. Germline CDR1 is SNHLY and CDR2 is FYNNEI. CDR3 residues: CASSGREDTNEQFF. The CDR3 DNA follows: TGTGCCAGCAGCGGGCGGGAGGATACCAATGAGCAGTTCTTC.

The V gene is TRBV9, the J gene TRBJ1-3; no reliable D call. The CDR3 length is 14 residues. Germline loops: CDR1 SGDLS, CDR2 YYNGEE. V dropped 4 bases and J dropped 2 bases, with 10 bases sitting between them. The CDR3 DNA sequence: TGTGCCAGCAGCTCCGGGATCCCTGGAAACACCATATATTTT. Its translation is CASSSGIPGNTIYF.

This chain links TRBV5-4 with TRBJ2-6; D unresolved. This CDR3 comprises 17 residues. Germline values: CDR1 SGHNT, CDR2 YYREEE (reference sequence). V was trimmed by 1 base and J by 0 bases, leaving 11 bases between them. Here the CDR3 DNA reads TGTGCCAGCAGCTTGACAGCTTCATACTCTGGGGCCAACGTCCTGACTTTC. Protein sequence: CASSLTASYSGANVLTF.

J is TRBJ2-3 and V is TRBV7-8; the D gene is possibly TRBD2 (6 bases). This CDR3 has 16 amino acids. Trimming left V 1 base short and J 7 bases short, with 18 bases between. From germline, CDR1 is SGHVS and CDR2 FQNEAQ. CDR3 loop: CASSLVPGEVGYTQYF. The DNA for the CDR3 is TGTGCCAGCAGCTTAGTGCCCGGGGAGGTGGGGTATACGCAGTATTTT.

V gene TRBV5-6 combines with J gene TRBJ2-7; TRBD2 agrees at 12 bases. Germline assignment: CDR1 SGHDT and CDR2 YYEEEE. The V segment lost 6 bases and the J segment 7 bases; nucleotides outside the gene matches: 8. The CDR3 length is 14 residues. The CDR3 is CASNLAGGPREQYF. The CDR3 DNA follows: TGTGCCAGCAATCTAGCGGGAGGGCCCCGTGAGCAGTACTTC.

The chain combines TRBV2 with TRBJ1-1; D gene unclear. Trimming removed 0 bases from V and 4 bases from J, with 9 bases in between. This CDR3 has 14 amino acids. Germline assignment: CDR1 SNHLY and CDR2 FYNNEI. In nucleotides, the CDR3 is TGTGCCAGCAGTGAAGCGATCCCGGGCACTGAAGCTTTCTTT. It yields the protein CASSEAIPGTEAFF.

The chain uses TRBV6-2 or TRBV6-3 and TRBJ2-5; no definite D call. This CDR3 is built from 11 residues. The V and J ends lost 5 bases and 5 bases respectively, with 6 bases between them. Germline V gene lookup returns CDR1 MNHEY and CDR2 SVGEGT. DNA of the CDR3: TGTGCCAGCAGTCAGTCGGAGACCCAGTACTTC. It translates to CASSQSETQYF.

The chain has TRBV5-4 and TRBJ2-3; the match to TRBD2 covers 14 bases. With 4 bases clipped from V and 3 bases from J, the junction kept 4 bases outside the gene matches. The CDR3 has 16 residues. Germline lookup yields CDR1 SGHNT and CDR2 YYREEE (reference sequence). DNA of the CDR3: TGTGCCAGCAGCGTCGGGACTAGCGGGAGAACAGATACGCAGTATTTT. Amino acid sequence: CASSVGTSGRTDTQYF. The full variable domain, in which reference TRBV5-4 and TRBJ2-3 provide the parts outside the CDR3, is ETGVTQSPTHLIKTRGQQVTLRCSSQSGHNTVSWYQQALGQGPQFIFQYYREEENGRGNFPPRFSGLQFPNYSSELNVNALELDDSALYLCASSVGTSGRTDTQYFGPGTRLTVL.

In this sample, this clone turned up a few times. The chain has TRBV20-1 and TRBJ1-4; the D gene is possibly TRBD1 (6 bases). Germline-derived CDR1 and CDR2 are DFQATT and SNEGSKA (reference sequence). V lost 3 bases and J lost 3, with 11 bases in between. The CDR3 runs 14 residues. CDR3 residues: CSASVGASNEKLFF. CDR3 nucleotides: TGCAGTGCTAGTGTGGGGGCTTCTAATGAAAAACTGTTTTTT.

This chain uses TRBV30 with TRBJ1-1; TRBD1 is a possible D gene (6 bases). Trimming removed 1 base at V and 7 bases at J, with 16 bases between. CDR1 is GTSNPN, CDR2 SVGIG, per germline (reference sequence). The CDR3 spans 14 residues. The CDR3 loop reads CAWSGRQGIGEAFF. The CDR3 DNA reads as TGTGCCTGGAGTGGGCGGCAGGGGATCGGTGAAGCTTTCTTT.

V gene TRBV7-9 combines with J gene TRBJ2-1, with D possibly being TRBD1 (5 bases). The germline V and J ends were trimmed by 5 bases and 0 bases, with 14 bases remaining between them. The CDR3 is 16 amino acids. CDR1 is SEHNR and CDR2 is FQNEAQ in the germline V gene (reference sequence). This CDR3 reads CASSPATGSSYNEQFF. CDR3 coding DNA: TGTGCCAGCAGCCCAGCCACAGGAAGCTCCTACAATGAGCAGTTCTTC.

The V gene is TRBV18, the J gene TRBJ2-1; 8 nucleotides match TRBD2. Unmatched junction bases numbered 16, after V lost 6 bases and J lost 6 bases. The CDR3 sequence is 17 residues long. In germline, CDR1 is KGHSH, CDR2 LQKENI. The DNA for the CDR3 is TGTGCCAGCTCTACTGCTTACCAGCGGGAGTTCAGCAATGAGCAGTTCTTC. Its translation: CASSTAYQREFSNEQFF. The full variable domain, with the rest looked up from reference TRBV18 and TRBJ2-1, is NAGVMQNPRHLVRRRGQEARLRCSPMKGHSHVYWYRQLPEEGLKFMVYLQKENIIDESGMPKERFSAEFPKEGPSILRIQQVVRGDSAAYFCASSTAYQREFSNEQFFGPGTRLTVL.

The chain carries TRBV5-6 and TRBJ2-7, with TRBD2 identical over 13 bases. The J segment lost 7 bases and the V segment lost 0 bases, leaving 4 bases of the junction unmatched. The CDR3 contains 15 residues. CDR1 and CDR2 (germline): SGHDT, YYEEEE. The CDR3 protein is CASSLGLAGGLEQYF. DNA for the CDR3: TGTGCCAGCAGCTTGGGACTAGCGGGGGGTTTAGAGCAGTACTTC.

The J gene is TRBJ2-7, the V gene TRBV5-1, with TRBD2 identical over 8 bases. Trimming cost V 0 bases and J 6 bases; bases outside gene matches: 5. Germline V gene lookup returns CDR1 SGHRS and CDR2 YFSETQ. The CDR3 spans 14 residues. The CDR3 bases are TGCGCCAGCAGCTTGGCCAACCGGGAGGGCGAGCAGTACTTC. Amino acids: CASSLANREGEQYF.

The chain uses TRBV11-3 and TRBJ2-3; TRBD2 is a possible D gene (5 bases). Trimming removed 5 bases at V and 2 bases at J, with 17 bases between. CDR1 is SGHNT, CDR2 YENEEA, per germline. This CDR3 is 16 amino acids long. The CDR3 sequence: CASSPGVGLFTDTQYF. CDR3 bases: TGTGCCAGCAGCCCCGGGGTGGGCCTTTTCACAGATACGCAGTATTTT. Full variable domain (missing parts from reference TRBV11-3 and TRBJ2-3): EAGVVQSPRYKIIEKKQPVAFWCNPISGHNTLYWYLQNLGQGPELLIRYENEEAVDDSQLPKDRFSAERLKGVDSTLKIQPAELGDSAVYLCASSPGVGLFTDTQYFGPGTRLTVL.